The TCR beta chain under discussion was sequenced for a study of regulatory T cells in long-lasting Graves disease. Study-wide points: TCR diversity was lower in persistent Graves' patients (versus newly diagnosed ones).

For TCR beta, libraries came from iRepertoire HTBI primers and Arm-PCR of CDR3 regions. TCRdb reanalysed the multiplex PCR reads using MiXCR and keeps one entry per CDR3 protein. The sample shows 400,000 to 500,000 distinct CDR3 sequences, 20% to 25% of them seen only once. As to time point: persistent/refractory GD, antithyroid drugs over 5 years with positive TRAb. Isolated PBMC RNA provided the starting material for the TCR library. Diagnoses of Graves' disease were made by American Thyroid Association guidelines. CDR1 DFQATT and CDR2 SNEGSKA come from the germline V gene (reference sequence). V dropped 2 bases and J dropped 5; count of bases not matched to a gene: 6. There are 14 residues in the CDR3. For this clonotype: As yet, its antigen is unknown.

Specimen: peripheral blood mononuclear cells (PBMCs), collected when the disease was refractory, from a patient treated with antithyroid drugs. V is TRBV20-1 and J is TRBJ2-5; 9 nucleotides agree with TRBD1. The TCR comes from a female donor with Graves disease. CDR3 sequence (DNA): TGCAGTGCTAGACCTACAGGGGGCCTGGAGACCCAGTACTTC. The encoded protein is CSARPTGGLETQYF.